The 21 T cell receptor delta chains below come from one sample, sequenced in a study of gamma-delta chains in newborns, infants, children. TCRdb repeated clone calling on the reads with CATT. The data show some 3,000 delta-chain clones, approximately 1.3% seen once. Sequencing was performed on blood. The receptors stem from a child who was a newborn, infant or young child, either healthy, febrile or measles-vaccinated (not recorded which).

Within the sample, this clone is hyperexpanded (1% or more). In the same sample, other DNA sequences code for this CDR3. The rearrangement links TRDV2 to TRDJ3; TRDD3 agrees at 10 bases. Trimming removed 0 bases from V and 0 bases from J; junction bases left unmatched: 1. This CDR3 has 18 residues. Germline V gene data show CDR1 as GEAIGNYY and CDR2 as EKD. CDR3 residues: CACDTAGGYSWDTRQMFF. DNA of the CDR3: TGTGCCTGTGACACCGCTGGGGGATACTCCTGGGACACCCGACAGATGTTTTTC.

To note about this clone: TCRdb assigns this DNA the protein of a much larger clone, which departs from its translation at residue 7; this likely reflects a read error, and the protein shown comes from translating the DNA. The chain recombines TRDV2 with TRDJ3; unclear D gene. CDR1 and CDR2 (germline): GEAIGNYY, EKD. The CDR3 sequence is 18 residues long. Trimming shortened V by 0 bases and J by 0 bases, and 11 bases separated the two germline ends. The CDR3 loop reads CACDTGVTSSWDTRQMFF. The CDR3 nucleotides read TGTGCCTGTGACACCGGTGTGACCAGCTCCTGGGACACCCGACAGATGTTTTTC.

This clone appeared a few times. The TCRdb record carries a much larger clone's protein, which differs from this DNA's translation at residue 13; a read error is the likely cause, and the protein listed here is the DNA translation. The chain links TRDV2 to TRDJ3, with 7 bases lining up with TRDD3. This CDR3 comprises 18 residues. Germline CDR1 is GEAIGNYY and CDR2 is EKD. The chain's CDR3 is CACDTGYARSWDIRQMFF. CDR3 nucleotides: TGTGCCTGTGACACCGGATACGCCCGCTCCTGGGACATCCGACAGATGTTTTTC.

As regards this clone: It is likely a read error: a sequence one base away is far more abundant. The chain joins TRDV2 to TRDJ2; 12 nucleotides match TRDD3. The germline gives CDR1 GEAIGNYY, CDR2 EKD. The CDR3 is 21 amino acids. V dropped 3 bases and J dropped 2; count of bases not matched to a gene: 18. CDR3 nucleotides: TGTGCCTGTGACTCCATCCCATCACTGGGGGATACAGAGGTGTTGACAGCACAACTCTTCTTT. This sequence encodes CACDSIPSLGDTEVLTAQLFF.

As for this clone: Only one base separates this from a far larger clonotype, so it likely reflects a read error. CDR3 in DNA: TGTGCCTGTGACGCCGGGATTACTGGGGGAATGAGCTCCTGGGACACCCGACAGATGTTTTTC. Its protein is CACDAGITGGMSSWDTRQMFF. The J gene is TRDJ3, the V gene TRDV2; TRDD3 matches 9 bases. Germline loops: CDR1 GEAIGNYY, CDR2 EKD. V trimming: 3 bases; J trimming: 0 bases; junction bases outside the gene matches: 14. CDR3 size: 21 residues.

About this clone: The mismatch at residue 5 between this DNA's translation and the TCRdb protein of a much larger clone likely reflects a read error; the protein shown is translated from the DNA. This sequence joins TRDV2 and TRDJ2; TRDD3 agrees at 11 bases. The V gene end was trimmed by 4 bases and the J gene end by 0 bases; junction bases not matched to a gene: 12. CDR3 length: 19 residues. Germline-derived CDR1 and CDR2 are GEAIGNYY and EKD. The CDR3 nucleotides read TGTGCCTGTGATGGACTGGGGGATAAGGACCCAGCTTTGACAGCACAACTCTTCTTT. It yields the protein CACDGLGDKDPALTAQLFF.

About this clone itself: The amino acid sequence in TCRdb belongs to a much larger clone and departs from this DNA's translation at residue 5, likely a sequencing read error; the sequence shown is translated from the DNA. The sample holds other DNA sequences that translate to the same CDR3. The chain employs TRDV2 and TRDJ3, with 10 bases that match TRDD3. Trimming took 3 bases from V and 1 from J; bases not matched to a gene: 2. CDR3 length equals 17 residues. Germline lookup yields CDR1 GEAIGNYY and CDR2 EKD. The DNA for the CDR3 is TGTGCCTGTGACGCCTGGGGGATATCCTGGGACACCCGACAGATGTTTTTC. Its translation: CACDAWGISWDTRQMFF.

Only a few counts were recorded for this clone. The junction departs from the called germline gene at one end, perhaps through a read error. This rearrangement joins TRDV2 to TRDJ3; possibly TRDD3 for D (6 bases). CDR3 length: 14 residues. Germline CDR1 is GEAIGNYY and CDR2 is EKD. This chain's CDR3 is CACDTVGATLQMFF. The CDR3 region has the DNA TGTGCCTGTGACACCGTGGGGGCCACCCTACAGATGTTTTTC.

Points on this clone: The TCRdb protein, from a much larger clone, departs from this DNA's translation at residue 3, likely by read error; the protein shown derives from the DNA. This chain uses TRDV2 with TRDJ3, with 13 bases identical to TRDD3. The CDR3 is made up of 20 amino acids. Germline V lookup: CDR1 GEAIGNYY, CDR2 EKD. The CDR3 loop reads CARDTLGDTPGAWDTRQMFF. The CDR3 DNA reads TGTGCCCGTGACACACTGGGGGATACGCCCGGGGCCTGGGACACCCGACAGATGTTTTTC.

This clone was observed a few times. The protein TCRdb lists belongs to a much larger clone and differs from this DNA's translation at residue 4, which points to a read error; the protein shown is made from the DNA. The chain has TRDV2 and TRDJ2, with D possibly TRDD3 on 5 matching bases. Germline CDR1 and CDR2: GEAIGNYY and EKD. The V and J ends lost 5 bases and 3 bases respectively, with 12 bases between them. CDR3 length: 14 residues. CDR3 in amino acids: CACGSGTLTAQLFF. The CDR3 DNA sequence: TGTGCCTGTGGCTCGGGGACCCTGACAGCACAACTCTTCTTT.

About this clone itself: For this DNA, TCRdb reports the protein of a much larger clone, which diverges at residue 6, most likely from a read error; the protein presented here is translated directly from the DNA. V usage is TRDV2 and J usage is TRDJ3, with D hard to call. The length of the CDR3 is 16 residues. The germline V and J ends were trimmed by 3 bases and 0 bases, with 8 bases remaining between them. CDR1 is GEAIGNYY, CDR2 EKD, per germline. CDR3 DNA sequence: TGTGCCTGTGACTCCATCTTCTCCTGGGACACCCGACAGATGTTTTTC. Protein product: CACDSIFSWDTRQMFF.

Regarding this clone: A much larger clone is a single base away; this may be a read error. The CDR3 reads CARDTGGCALTAQLFF. In DNA form, the CDR3 reads TGTGCCCGTGACACTGGGGGATGCGCTTTGACAGCACAACTCTTCTTT. The chain recombines TRDV2 with TRDJ2; 10 nucleotides line up with TRDD3. The germline V gene has CDR1 GEAIGNYY and CDR2 EKD. The CDR3 is 16 amino acids.

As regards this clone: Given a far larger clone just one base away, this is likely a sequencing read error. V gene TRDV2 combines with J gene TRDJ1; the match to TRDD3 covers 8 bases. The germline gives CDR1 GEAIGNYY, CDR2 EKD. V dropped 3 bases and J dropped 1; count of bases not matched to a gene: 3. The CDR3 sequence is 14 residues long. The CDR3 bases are TGTGCCTGTGACGTACTGGGGGCCACCGATAAACTCATCTTT. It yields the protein CACDVLGATDKLIF.

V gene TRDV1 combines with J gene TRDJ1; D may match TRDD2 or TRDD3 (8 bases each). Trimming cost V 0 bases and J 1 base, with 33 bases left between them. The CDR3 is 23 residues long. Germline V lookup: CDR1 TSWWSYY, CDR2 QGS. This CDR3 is CALGELDRGDLPIYWGGTDKLIF. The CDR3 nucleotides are TGTGCTCTTGGGGAACTGGATCGGGGGGACCTTCCTATCTACTGGGGGGGCACCGATAAACTCATCTTT.

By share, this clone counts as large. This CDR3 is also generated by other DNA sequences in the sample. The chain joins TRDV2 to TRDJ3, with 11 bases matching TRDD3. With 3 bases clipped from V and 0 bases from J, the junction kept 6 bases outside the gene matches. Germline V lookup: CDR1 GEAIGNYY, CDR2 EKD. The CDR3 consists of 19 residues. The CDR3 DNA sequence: TGTGCCTGTGACCCGGCACTGGGGGATAGCTCCTGGGACACCCGACAGATGTTTTTC. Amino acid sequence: CACDPALGDSSWDTRQMFF.

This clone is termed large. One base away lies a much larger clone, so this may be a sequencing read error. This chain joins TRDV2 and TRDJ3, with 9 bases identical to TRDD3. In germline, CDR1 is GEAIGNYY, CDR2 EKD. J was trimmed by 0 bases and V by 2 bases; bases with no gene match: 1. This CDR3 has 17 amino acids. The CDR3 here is CACDNWGSSWDTRQMFF. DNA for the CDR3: TGTGCCTGTGACAACTGGGGGAGCTCCTGGGACACCCGACAGATGTTTTTC.

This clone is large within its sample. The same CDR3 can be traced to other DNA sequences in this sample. The CDR3 spells CACDSSWDTRQMFF. The CDR3 bases are TGTGCCTGTGACAGCTCCTGGGACACCCGACAGATGTTTTTC. The V gene is TRDV2, the J gene TRDJ3; no definite D call. CDR1 and CDR2 from the germline V gene are GEAIGNYY and EKD. With 2 bases removed from V and 0 bases from J, the gap between germline ends came to 1 base. This CDR3 region has 14 residues.

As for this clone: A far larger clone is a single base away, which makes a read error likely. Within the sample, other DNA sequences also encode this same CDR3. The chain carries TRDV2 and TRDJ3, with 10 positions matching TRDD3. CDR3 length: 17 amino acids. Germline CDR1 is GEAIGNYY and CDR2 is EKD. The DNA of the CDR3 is TGTGCCTGTGACAAACTGGGGGATTCCTGGGACACCCGGCAGATGTTTTTC. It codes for CACDKLGDSWDTRQMFF.

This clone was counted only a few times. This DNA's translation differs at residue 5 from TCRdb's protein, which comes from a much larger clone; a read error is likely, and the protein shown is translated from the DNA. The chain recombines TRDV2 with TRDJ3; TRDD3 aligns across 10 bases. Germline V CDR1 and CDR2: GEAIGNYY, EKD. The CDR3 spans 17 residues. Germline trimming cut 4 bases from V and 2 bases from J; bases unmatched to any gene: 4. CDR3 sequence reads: CACEPLGDTWDTRQMFF. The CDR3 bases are TGTGCCTGTGAACCTCTGGGGGATACCTGGGACACCCGACAGATGTTTTTC.

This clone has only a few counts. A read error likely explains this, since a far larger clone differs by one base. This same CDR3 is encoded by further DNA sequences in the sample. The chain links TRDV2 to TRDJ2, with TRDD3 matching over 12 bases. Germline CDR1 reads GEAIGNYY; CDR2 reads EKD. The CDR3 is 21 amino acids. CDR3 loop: CACDSIPSLGDTGVLTAQLFF. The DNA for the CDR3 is TGCGCCTGTGACTCCATCCCATCACTGGGGGATACAGGGGTGTTGACAGCACAACTCTTCTTT.

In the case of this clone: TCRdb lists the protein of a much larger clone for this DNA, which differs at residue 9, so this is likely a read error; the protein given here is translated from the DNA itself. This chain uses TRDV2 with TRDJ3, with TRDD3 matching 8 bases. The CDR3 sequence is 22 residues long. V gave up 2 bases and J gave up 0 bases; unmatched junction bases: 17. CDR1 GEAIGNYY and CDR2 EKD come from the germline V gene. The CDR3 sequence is CACDKVLGGTREPSWDTRQMFF. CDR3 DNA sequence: TGTGCCTGTGACAAAGTACTGGGGGGTACGCGGGAACCCTCCTGGGACACCCGACAGATGTTTTTC.